Listed below are T cell receptor beta chains from one sample, sequenced in a study of blood T cells in healthy people across ages. TCRdb re-analysed the 5' RACE reads in MiXCR, keeping a single row per CDR3 protein. The table lists 600,000 to 850,000 distinct CDR3 sequences, 20% to 25% of them singletons. A further study also used this sample, focusing on T cells of mothers and their children.

The sample consisted of blood. The receptors originated from a boy younger than 18 in good health. Each CDR3 is given with its conserved first and last residue. D genes are given only for firm matches. Size values are once, few and many counts, or a class for expanded clones, and some rows have none.

TRBV28,TRBJ1-5,-,-,TGTGCCAGCAGTTTAGGGTTAACGAGCAATCAGCCCCAGCATTTT,CASSLGLTSNQPQHF
TRBV4-3,TRBJ2-1,-,TRBD1,TGCGCCAGCAGCCAAGGGTCGGGACAGTACGATGAGCAGTTCTTC,CASSQGSGQYDEQFF
TRBV6-2/TRBV6-3,TRBJ2-5,few,TRBD2,TGTGCCAGCAGTACTCGGACTAGCGGAGGGGAGACCCAGTACTTC,CASSTRTSGGETQYF
TRBV21-1,TRBJ2-4,-,-,TGTGCCAGCAGCAAAGAGATACTAGCCAAAAACATTCAGTACTTC,CASSKEILAKNIQYF
TRBV5-6,TRBJ1-2,-,-,TGTGCCAGCAGCTTGATGCAAGCTAACTATGGCTACACCTTC,CASSLMQANYGYTF
TRBV5-4,TRBJ1-1,few,TRBD1,TGTGCCAGCAGCTACGGACAGGGTTCTAACACTGAAGCTTTCTTT,CASSYGQGSNTEAFF
TRBV11-3,TRBJ2-5,-,-,TGTGCCAGCAGCCCTCGTCCCCTAGAGACCCAGTACTTC,CASSPRPLETQYF
TRBV28,TRBJ2-7,many,-,TGTGCCAGCAGTTCACGCGGACCCTACGAGCAGTACTTC,CASSSRGPYEQYF
TRBV6-6,TRBJ1-2,-,-,TGTGCCATCAAGAGTGGAGACGGCTACACCTTC,CAIKSGDGYTF
TRBV11-1,TRBJ2-7,-,TRBD2,TGTGCCAGCAGCCCACAGCCCGGGACTAGCGGGAGCTCAGGGTACGAGCAGTACTTC,CASSPQPGTSGSSGYEQYF
TRBV7-9,TRBJ1-2,-,-,TGTGCCAGCAGCTTAGCCCAGGGCAATGGCTACACCTTC,CASSLAQGNGYTF
TRBV7-2,TRBJ2-7,few,TRBD2,TGTGCCAGCAGCACGGAACCGGGACTAGAAAGGCACTACGAGCAGTACTTC,CASSTEPGLERHYEQYF
TRBV6-5,TRBJ2-7,-,TRBD2,TGTGCCAGCAAAGAACGAGCGGGAGTAGTGTACGAGCAGTACTTC,CASKERAGVVYEQYF
TRBV10-3,TRBJ2-2,-,TRBD2,TGTGCCGCCAATTACGGGGGGGCCAGCACCGGGGAGCTGTTTTTT,CAANYGGASTGELFF
TRBV5-6,TRBJ2-7,few,-,TGTGCCAGCAGCTTCCAATCAGCGCCCCTCTACGAGCAGTACTTC,CASSFQSAPLYEQYF
TRBV12-3/TRBV12-4,TRBJ2-3,-,TRBD1,TGTGCCAGCAGTCCCCGACAGGGGGTTCGGGATACGCAGTATTTT,CASSPRQGVRDTQYF
TRBV12-3/TRBV12-4,TRBJ2-7,-,TRBD2,TGTGCCAGCAGTTTCCGACCGGGAGGGATCCTCGAGCAGTACTTC,CASSFRPGGILEQYF
TRBV5-4,TRBJ2-5,few,TRBD2,TGTGCCAGCAGCACGGGGGTAGCGGGGGGTATGGAGACCCAGTACTTC,CASSTGVAGGMETQYF